The rows below give T cell receptor beta chains drawn from one sample of a study of blood T cell repertoires in COVID-19. Measured with immunoSEQ multiplex PCR; TCRdb has only the in-frame clones, and not every one. The sample gives some 90,000 clones, approximately 80% of which show up once; around 20% is in the top ten. Specimen: peripheral blood. The receptors were sampled from a human donor in a cohort sampled during active COVID-19. Each CDR3 is given with its conserved first and last residue. D genes are given only for firm matches. Some rows have no size entry. The others give once, few or many, or a class for an expanded clone.

cdr3_nt cdr3_aa d_call j_call v_call clone_size
TGTGCCAGCAGCCCACATGGCGAAGCTTTCTTT CASSPHGEAFF NA TRBJ1-1 TRBV12-3/TRBV12-4 NA
TGTGCCAGCAGTTTATTAGCGGGAGGCCGTTCCTACGAGCAGTACTTC CASSLLAGGRSYEQYF TRBD2 TRBJ2-7 TRBV27 few
TGTGCCAGTAGTATAAGCGGGAGGGCGAATGGTGAGCAGTTCTTC CASSISGRANGEQFF TRBD2 TRBJ2-1 TRBV19 NA
TGTGCCAGCAGCACCCGGACAGGGTCCATCCACGAGCAGTACTTC CASSTRTGSIHEQYF TRBD1 TRBJ2-7 TRBV7-9 NA
TGCGCCAGCAGCGCGACAGGGGGCGGGAGGCTTGAAGCTTTCTTT CASSATGGGRLEAFF TRBD1 TRBJ1-1 TRBV5-1 NA
TGTGCCAGCTCACCAAGCCAGGGGGAGGTTCAGCCCCAGCATTTT CASSPSQGEVQPQHF TRBD1 TRBJ1-5 TRBV18 NA
TGTGCCAGCAGCCAGGGGGGGCGAAACACTGAAGCTTTCTTT CASSQGGRNTEAFF NA TRBJ1-1 TRBV14 NA
TGCAGTGCTAGGGGGCGCGAGGAAGCTTTCTTT CSARGREEAFF NA TRBJ1-1 TRBV20-1 NA
TGTGCCAGCAGCTTAAAGACTAGCGGGATCTTCAATGAGCAGTTCTTC CASSLKTSGIFNEQFF TRBD2 TRBJ2-1 TRBV7-9 NA
TGTGCCAGCAGTGTTTCAGGGGGTTATGGCTACACCTTC CASSVSGGYGYTF TRBD1 TRBJ1-2 TRBV2 NA
TGTGCCAGCAGCTCCGGGACAGGGGCCACCGGGGAGCTGTTTTTT CASSSGTGATGELFF TRBD1 TRBJ2-2 TRBV7-9 once
TGTGCCACCAGCAGTCTTGGCGGGAGTTACACCGGGGAGCTGTTTTTT CATSSLGGSYTGELFF TRBD2 TRBJ2-2 TRBV15 once
TGTGCCAGTAGTTTCCCCCTTTCGCCCCAGCATTTT CASSFPLSPQHF NA TRBJ1-5 TRBV19 few
TGTGCCAGCAGAGGACAGCTTTACAATGAGCAGTTCTTC CASRGQLYNEQFF NA TRBJ2-1 TRBV3-1/TRBV3-2 once
TGTGCCAGCACCTGGGACAGCTACGAGCAGTACTTC CASTWDSYEQYF TRBD1 TRBJ2-7 TRBV6-5 few
TGTGCCATCAGTGAGTCTGGACCGGGAGGACTCAGCGAGCAGTACTTC CAISESGPGGLSEQYF TRBD2 TRBJ2-7 TRBV10-3 NA
TGCGCCAGCAGCTTGGCTCAGACTGGAAACACCATATATTTT CASSLAQTGNTIYF NA TRBJ1-3 TRBV5-1 NA
TGTGCCAGCAGTCGTTCCAATCAGCCCCAGCATTTT CASSRSNQPQHF NA TRBJ1-5 TRBV12-3/TRBV12-4 NA
TGTGCCAGCTCACCATCAGTTTTTACCAGGGGGCACGACGAGCAGTACTTC CASSPSVFTRGHDEQYF TRBD1 TRBJ2-7 TRBV18 NA
TGCGCCAGCAGCACGGAGGCCGCCAGTACGCAGTATTTT CASSTEAASTQYF NA TRBJ2-3 TRBV5-1 NA
TGTGCCAGCTCACCTGACATCGCTGGGGCCAACGTCCTGACTTTC CASSPDIAGANVLTF NA TRBJ2-6 TRBV18 few
TGTGCCAGCAGTCAGGGACAGGTATACGAGCAGTACTTC CASSQGQVYEQYF TRBD1 TRBJ2-7 TRBV12-3/TRBV12-4 NA
TGTGTCAGAAGACCCCACAGGTGTAGCAATCAGCCCCAGCATTTT CVRRPHRCSNQPQHF NA TRBJ1-5 TRBV7-5 NA
TGCGCCAGCAGCTTGGCCGCGGCAGCTTCAACTAATGAAAAACTGTTTTTT CASSLAAAASTNEKLFF NA TRBJ1-4 TRBV5-1 NA
TGTGCCAGCAGCAAAACCGGGACTCAGACCTACGAGCAGTACTTC CASSKTGTQTYEQYF NA TRBJ2-7 TRBV21-1 NA
TGTGCCAGCAGCCAATCGGACAGCGTGGCTTTCTTT CASSQSDSVAFF NA TRBJ1-1 TRBV3-1/TRBV3-2 NA
TGCGCCAGCAGTCAATCGGGGGGACAGTCCAAGTCCTACGAGCAGTACTTC CASSQSGGQSKSYEQYF NA TRBJ2-7 TRBV23-1 NA
TGTGCCAGCAGGGACAAATGGGACACTGAAGCTTTCTTT CASRDKWDTEAFF NA TRBJ1-1 TRBV2 NA
TGTGCCAGCAGTTACTCGACTAGCGGGAGGGCCGCCCACGAGCAGTACTTC CASSYSTSGRAAHEQYF TRBD2 TRBJ2-7 TRBV6-2/TRBV6-3 NA
TGTGCCAGCAGTTTCCCCGGGACAGGGAGTCAGCGGGAGCTTAACTACAATGAGCAGTTCTTC CASSFPGTGSQRELNYNEQFF NA TRBJ2-1 TRBV6-2/TRBV6-3 NA
TGTGCCAGCAGAGACGCCCGACTACTCAATGAAAAACTGTTTTTT CASRDARLLNEKLFF NA TRBJ1-4 TRBV2 NA
TGCAGTGCTAGTCCAGCGGTCGACACCGGGGAGCTGTTTTTT CSASPAVDTGELFF NA TRBJ2-2 TRBV20-1 NA
TGTGCCAGCAGTTACCGGGGTGGCGAGCAGTACTTC CASSYRGGEQYF NA TRBJ2-7 TRBV6-5 NA
TGTGCCAGCAGCGTAGCTAGGGAGGAGACCCAGTACTTC CASSVAREETQYF NA TRBJ2-5 TRBV9 NA
TGTGCCAGCAGCGGAACCAGGGGGATCGAGACCCAGTACTTC CASSGTRGIETQYF TRBD1 TRBJ2-5 TRBV5-5 NA
TGCGCCAGCAGCTTAAGACAGGGGATGGGTAACACTGAAGCTTTCTTT CASSLRQGMGNTEAFF TRBD1 TRBJ1-1 TRBV5-1 NA
TGTGCCAGCAGCCTGAATACCCTTTTAGCGGGAGTAATCTACGAGCAGTACTTC CASSLNTLLAGVIYEQYF TRBD2 TRBJ2-7 TRBV3-1/TRBV3-2 NA
TGTGCCAGCTCAACCTCTAGCGGGAAGTACGAGCAGTACTTC CASSTSSGKYEQYF TRBD2 TRBJ2-7 TRBV18 NA
TGTGCCAGCAGCTTAGGGACAGCTCGGAGGGTCAATGAGCAGTTCTTC CASSLGTARRVNEQFF NA TRBJ2-1 TRBV5-8 NA
TGTGCCAGCAGTGACGGGGATCAGCCCCAGCATTTT CASSDGDQPQHF NA TRBJ1-5 TRBV6-1 NA
TGTGCCAGCAGCCGGGGAGGGGATCCCCACGAGCAGTACTTC CASSRGGDPHEQYF TRBD2 TRBJ2-7 TRBV11-2 NA
TGTGCCAGCGCCGGGACTAGCGGCGCCTACGAGCAGTACTTC CASAGTSGAYEQYF NA TRBJ2-7 TRBV21-1 NA
TGTGCCTGGAGTGTTTCACCTGTTCTGAGGGATGGCTACACCTTC CAWSVSPVLRDGYTF NA TRBJ1-2 TRBV30 NA